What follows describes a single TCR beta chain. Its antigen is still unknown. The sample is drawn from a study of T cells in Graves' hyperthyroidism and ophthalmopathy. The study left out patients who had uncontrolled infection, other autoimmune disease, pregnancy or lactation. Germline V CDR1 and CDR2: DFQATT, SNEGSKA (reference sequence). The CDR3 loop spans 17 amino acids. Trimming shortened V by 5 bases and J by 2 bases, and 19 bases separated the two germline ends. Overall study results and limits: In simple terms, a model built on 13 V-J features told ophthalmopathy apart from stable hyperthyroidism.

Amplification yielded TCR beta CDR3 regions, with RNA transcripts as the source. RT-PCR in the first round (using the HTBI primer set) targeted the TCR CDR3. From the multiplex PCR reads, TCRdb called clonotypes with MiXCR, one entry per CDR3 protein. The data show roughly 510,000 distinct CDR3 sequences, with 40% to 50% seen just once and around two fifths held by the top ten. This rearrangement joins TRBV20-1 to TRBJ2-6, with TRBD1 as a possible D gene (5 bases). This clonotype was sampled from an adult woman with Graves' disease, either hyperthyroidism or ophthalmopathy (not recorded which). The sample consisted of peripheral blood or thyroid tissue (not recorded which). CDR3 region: CSAGGIQVNTGANVLTF. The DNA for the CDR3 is TGCAGTGCTGGCGGAATACAGGTCAACACTGGGGCCAACGTCCTGACTTTC.